Below are 16 T cell receptor beta chains sequenced from a single sample in a study of T cells after yellow fever vaccination. TCRdb independently ran MiXCR on the 5' RACE reads; one entry per CDR3 protein. The sample consists of about 210,000 distinct CDR3 sequences, under 3.5% of them appearing once. The sample was CD4+ T cells sorted from PBMCs, taken 10 days after the yellow fever booster vaccination. All receptors derive from a man in his late teens or twenties who received the YFV17D yellow fever vaccine.

This clonotype was counted ten times or more. The chain has TRBV6-1 and TRBJ2-5, with D tentatively TRBD1 or TRBD2 (6 bases each). The V gene lost 3 bases and the J gene lost 2 bases, with 16 bases spanning the gap. The CDR3 runs to 16 residues. Germline CDR1 and CDR2: MNHNS and SASEGT. CDR3 amino acids: CASSDPGQGRQETQYF. CDR3 bases: TGTGCCAGCAGTGATCCGGGGCAGGGGAGGCAAGAGACCCAGTACTTC.

This clonotype was seen at least ten times. The chain has TRBV9 and TRBJ1-5; 8 nucleotides match TRBD1. Germline V CDR1 and CDR2: SGDLS, YYNGEE. V lost 5 bases and J lost 0; bases outside the gene matches: 4. The CDR3 totals 15 residues. This CDR3 reads CASSATGVSNQPQHF. CDR3 bases: TGTGCCAGCAGTGCGACAGGGGTTAGCAATCAGCCCCAGCATTTT.

There are many counts of this clonotype. The chain recombines TRBV20-1 with TRBJ2-7; D unresolved. The germline V gene has CDR1 DFQATT and CDR2 SNEGSKA (reference sequence). This CDR3 region has 12 residues. Between the trimmed V and J ends, which lost 0 bases and 3 bases, there was a span of 6 bases. In DNA form, the CDR3 reads TGCAGTGCTAGAGATAACAACTACGAGCAGTACGTC. The encoded protein is CSARDNNYEQYV.

This clonotype occurred a few times. The gene calls are TRBV7-2 and TRBJ2-1; no firm D call. Trimming took 5 bases from V and 2 from J, leaving 10 bases between them. The germline gives CDR1 SGHTA, CDR2 FQGNSA. This CDR3 region has 14 residues. The CDR3 bases are TGTGCCAGCAGCCGACCGCCCCCCTACAATGAGCAGTTCTTC. Its protein product is CASSRPPPYNEQFF.

Ten or more counts support this clonotype. The chain recombines TRBV7-2 with TRBJ2-5; no clear D gene. Trimming took off 1 base at V and 5 bases at J, with 8 bases between the two ends. Germline-derived CDR1 and CDR2 are SGHTA and FQGNSA. The CDR3 length is 13 residues. The CDR3 bases are TGTGCCAGCAGCTTAGTGTCTCTTGAGACCCAGTACTTC. Amino acids: CASSLVSLETQYF.

This clonotype was counted a few times. This chain uses TRBV10-3 with TRBJ2-5; D uncertain. The CDR3 sequence is 13 residues long. CDR1 and CDR2 from the germline V gene are ENHRY and SYGVKD. Trimming pared 4 bases from V and 5 bases from J, leaving 11 bases between. CDR3 sequence: CAISVGPDETQYF. The CDR3 nucleotides are TGTGCCATCAGTGTGGGCCCAGATGAGACCCAGTACTTC.

Ten or more counts support this clonotype. This CDR3 is CASSFEGQGHTEAFF. The CDR3 nucleotides read TGTGCCAGCAGTTTTGAGGGACAGGGTCACACTGAAGCTTTCTTT. The V and J genes are TRBV27 and TRBJ1-1, with 9 positions matching TRBD1. This CDR3 is built from 15 residues. Unmatched junction bases numbered 5, after V lost 3 bases and J lost 3 bases. CDR1 and CDR2 (germline): MNHEY, SMNVEV (reference sequence).

The J gene is TRBJ1-4, the V gene TRBV2, with D perhaps matching TRBD1 (6 bases). Looked up from germline, CDR1 is SNHLY and CDR2 is FYNNEI. The CDR3 length is 15 residues. V was cut by 4 bases and J by 7 bases, with 16 bases left in between. Here the CDR3 reads CASSGQGLSSEKLFF. In DNA, the CDR3 is TGTGCCAGCAGTGGCCAGGGGTTATCGAGTGAAAAACTGTTTTTT.

This clonotype was seen only a few times. The chain employs TRBV2 and TRBJ1-4, with TRBD1 as a possible D gene (5 bases). Germline V CDR1 and CDR2: SNHLY, FYNNEI. The CDR3 has 17 amino acids. V lost 10 bases and J lost 4, with 25 bases in between. The CDR3 region is CATTLRGGRTYNEKLFF. Written as DNA, the CDR3 is TGTGCCACCACCCTCCGCGGGGGACGGACCTATAATGAAAAACTGTTTTTT.

This rearrangement joins TRBV12-3 or TRBV12-4 to TRBJ2-1; D gene unclear. The CDR3 extends over 14 amino acids. V was cut by 6 bases and J by 10 bases, with 19 bases left in between. The CDR3 nucleotides are TGTGCCAGCAGATTTACGGACCACACAGAGGAGCAGTTCTTC. Protein product: CASRFTDHTEEQFF.

This clonotype came up many times. This sequence joins TRBV9 and TRBJ2-7; D remains unclear. Germline CDR1 reads SGDLS; CDR2 reads YYNGEE. Trimming left V 0 bases short and J 3 bases short, with 13 bases between. CDR3 size: 15 residues. CDR3 nucleotides: TGTGCCAGCAGCGTAGCTGGGGAAGGGTACTACGAGCAGTACTTC. It specifies CASSVAGEGYYEQYF.

The rearrangement joins TRBV12-3 or TRBV12-4 to TRBJ1-1; unclear D gene. The CDR3 extends over 12 amino acids. V lost 8 bases and J 9 bases, leaving 16 bases between the germline ends. CDR3 protein: CASGGLQLKAFF. The CDR3, as DNA: TGTGCCAGCGGTGGGTTACAGTTGAAAGCTTTCTTT.

The J gene is TRBJ2-5, the V gene TRBV2; D gene ambiguous. In germline, CDR1 is SNHLY, CDR2 FYNNEI. The V gene lost 8 bases and the J gene lost 5 bases, with 9 bases spanning the gap. CDR3 size: 11 residues. The CDR3 sequence is CASYLYETQYF. As DNA, the CDR3 is TGTGCCAGCTACTTATACGAGACCCAGTACTTC.

In its sample, this clonotype was seen many times. The chain couples TRBV12-3 or TRBV12-4 to TRBJ1-1; D is undetermined. The CDR3 spans 11 residues. Trimming stripped 2 bases from V and 9 bases from J, with 7 bases between. CDR3 amino acids: CASSLLGQAFF. CDR3 nucleotide sequence: TGTGCCAGCAGTTTATTAGGTCAAGCTTTCTTT.

This clonotype was observed at least ten times. Written as DNA, the CDR3 is TGTGCCAGCAGCTTATCCCCAACTAATGAAAAACTGTTTTTT. Amino acids: CASSLSPTNEKLFF. This rearrangement joins TRBV7-9 to TRBJ1-4; D remains ambiguous. CDR3 length: 14 amino acids. Trimming removed 2 bases at V and 0 bases at J, with 4 bases between. Germline assignment: CDR1 SEHNR and CDR2 FQNEAQ (reference sequence).

This clonotype was seen at least ten times. V is TRBV20-1 and J is TRBJ1-1; no clear D gene. The CDR3 sequence is 13 residues long. Germline V gives CDR1 DFQATT, CDR2 SNEGSKA (reference sequence). The V end was cut by 6 bases, the J end by 0 bases, with 11 bases between. CDR3 bases: TGCAGTGCGCCGACATACATGAACACTGAAGCTTTCTTT. Translating it yields CSAPTYMNTEAFF.